This T cell receptor beta chain was sequenced in a study of T cell responses to AZD1222 COVID-19 vaccine. Study-level results: Seropositive AZD1222 recipients at baseline numbered only five or six.

The V gene's germline CDR1 is SGHAT and CDR2 FQNNGV. The CDR3 consists of 15 residues. The V gene end was trimmed by 0 bases and the J gene end by 6 bases; junction bases not matched to a gene: 3. The protocol was immunoSEQ multiplex PCR, while the TCRdb copy is restricted to in-frame clones and leaves out a portion. The sample lists around 130,000 clones; approximately 92% were seen once. As concerns this clone: No antigen is known for it.

The TCR sequence derives from an adult who received the AZD1222 COVID-19 vaccine. V usage is TRBV11-2 and J usage is TRBJ2-7; TRBD1 aligns across 12 bases. This sample comprised peripheral blood, obtained 28 days after the second AZD1222 dose. The chain's CDR3 is CASSLDGTGGGEQYF. As DNA, the CDR3 is TGTGCCAGCAGCTTAGACGGGACAGGGGGCGGCGAGCAGTACTTC.